These 11 T cell receptor beta chains were sequenced from one sample in a study of regulatory T cells in long-lasting Graves disease. Through Arm-PCR of CDR3 regions and iRepertoire HTBI primers, TCR beta libraries were built. In TCRdb, the multiplex PCR reads were re-called with MiXCR into one record per CDR3 protein. The data show about 470,000 distinct CDR3 sequences, more than 20% seen once. The time point here: persistent/refractory GD, antithyroid drugs over 5 years with positive TRAb. RNA from PBMCs was the source of the TCR library. The sample consisted of peripheral blood mononuclear cells (PBMCs), taken when the disease was refractory, from a patient treated with antithyroid drugs. The receptors originated from a female donor with Graves disease.

The chain has TRBV27 and TRBJ2-7; the D is unclear. Trimming shortened V by 8 bases and J by 7 bases, and 27 bases separated the two germline ends. The germline gives CDR1 MNHEY, CDR2 SMNVEV (reference sequence). The CDR3 contains 16 residues. CDR3 bases: TGTGCCAGCTGGGCCATTACTGATGTGGGGTATAAGGAGCAGTACTTC. It translates to CASWAITDVGYKEQYF.

This clonotype was observed many times. This chain connects TRBV28 to TRBJ2-4; D possibly matches TRBD1 or TRBD2 (5 bases each). Germline values: CDR1 MDHEN, CDR2 SYDVKM. The V gene lost 2 bases and the J gene lost 15 bases, with 14 bases spanning the gap. The CDR3 consists of 12 residues. The CDR3 region is CASSLIPGRRYF. CDR3 DNA sequence: TGTGCCAGCAGTTTAATTCCAGGGAGAAGGTACTTC.

This clonotype was found many times. The chain employs TRBV7-2 and TRBJ1-1; tentatively, D is TRBD1 (5 bases). This CDR3 has 14 residues. Germline CDR1 is SGHTA and CDR2 is FQGNSA. Trimming removed 3 bases from V and 2 bases from J, with 10 bases in between. The CDR3 DNA sequence: TGTGCCAGCAGCTTGGGGGGTCGAAACACTGAAGCTTTCTTT. Translating gives CASSLGGRNTEAFF.

The chain links TRBV30 to TRBJ2-2, with 8 bases identical to TRBD1. This CDR3 has 13 residues. Per the germline V gene, CDR1 is GTSNPN and CDR2 is SVGIG (reference sequence). The V segment lost 5 bases and the J segment 1 base; nucleotides outside the gene matches: 0. CDR3 sequence reads: CAWGQGNTGELFF. The CDR3 DNA reads TGTGCCTGGGGACAGGGGAACACCGGGGAGCTGTTTTTT.

This clonotype was detected many times. The chain recombines TRBV2 with TRBJ2-7; D ambiguous. The CDR3 spans 13 residues. The V gene's germline CDR1 is SNHLY and CDR2 FYNNEI. V was clipped by 2 bases and J by 10 bases, with 15 bases between them. CDR3 amino acids: CASSEYVAEPQYF. CDR3 nucleotide sequence: TGTGCCAGCAGTGAATATGTGGCAGAGCCACAGTACTTC.

This clonotype was seen many times. This chain joins TRBV27 and TRBJ2-7; 10 nucleotides align to TRBD2. This CDR3 comprises 15 residues. Germline V lookup: CDR1 MNHEY, CDR2 SMNVEV (reference sequence). V trimming: 2 bases; J trimming: 6 bases; junction bases outside the gene matches: 7. CDR3 DNA: TGTGCCAGCAGTTTAATAGCGGGAGGAGGTAGCGAGCAGTACTTC. As protein: CASSLIAGGGSEQYF.

This clonotype was recorded at least ten times. The rearrangement links TRBV28 to TRBJ2-7, with 9 bases fitting TRBD2. Trimming took 5 bases from V and 3 from J; bases not matched to a gene: 17. Germline V gene sequence: CDR1 MDHEN, CDR2 SYDVKM. This CDR3 is built from 18 residues. In nucleotides, the CDR3 is TGTGCCAGCAGTCCCCCGGGTCTGAGCGGGAGGAGTGACTACGAGCAGTACTTC. This encodes CASSPPGLSGRSDYEQYF.

This clonotype was counted ten times or more. This chain connects TRBV30 to TRBJ1-1; the match to TRBD1 covers 10 bases. This CDR3 comprises 15 residues. CDR1 and CDR2 from the germline V gene are GTSNPN and SVGIG (reference sequence). The ends lost 7 bases at V and 6 bases at J; junction bases unmatched: 14. CDR3: CASSLRDRGVPEAFF. The CDR3 region has the DNA TGTGCCTCCTCACTCCGGGACAGGGGTGTGCCTGAAGCTTTCTTT.

This clonotype came up a few times. V usage is TRBV6-5 and J usage is TRBJ1-3; D possibly corresponds to TRBD1 (5 bases). V shed 2 bases and J shed 2 bases, with 13 bases lying between them. Germline V gives CDR1 MNHEY, CDR2 SVGAGI. CDR3 length equals 16 residues. DNA for the CDR3: TGTGCCAGCAGTTACACGCAGGGCCTGACTGGAAACACCATATATTTT. Translation: CASSYTQGLTGNTIYF.

This clonotype was detected ten times or more. This chain links TRBV20-1 with TRBJ1-2; D not resolved. Germline V CDR1 and CDR2: DFQATT, SNEGSKA (reference sequence). There are 14 residues in the CDR3. Trimming took off 0 bases at V and 8 bases at J, with 16 bases between the two ends. The CDR3 region has the DNA TGCAGTGCTAGAGATCTGGACCGGGATGAGGGCTACACCTTC. It yields the protein CSARDLDRDEGYTF.

This clonotype was observed once. CDR3 protein: CASSVVGRGPGEAFF. CDR3 DNA sequence: TGTGCCAGCAGCGTAGTTGGCAGGGGGCCGGGTGAAGCTTTCTTT. This chain joins TRBV9 and TRBJ1-1; TRBD1 matches 8 bases. V shed 0 bases and J 7 bases; nucleotides not matched to a gene: 8. CDR3 length: 15 residues. Germline values: CDR1 SGDLS, CDR2 YYNGEE. The full variable domain, rest sourced from reference TRBV9 and TRBJ1-1, is DSGVTQTPKHLITATGQRVTLRCSPRSGDLSVYWYQQSLDQGLQFLIQYYNGEERAKGNILERFSAQQFPDLHSELNLSSLELGDSALYFCASSVVGRGPGEAFFGQGTRLTVV.